Listed here is a single T cell receptor (beta chain). The data stem from a study of blood T cell repertoires in COVID-19. Across the study: Collection of acute and convalescent COVID-19 samples took place in the United States, Italy and Spain. The cDNA or gDNA used as material had been derived from T cells, B-cell-depleted T cells, or PBMCs.

Study processing details: Reference gene primer amplification in the assay estimated nucleated cell counts. TCRdb keeps only in-frame clones here, not all; method: immunoSEQ multiplex PCR. V and J calls and clone size are given by that table; D and trimming were obtained from the DNA. The data show about 190,000 clones, 80% to 90% seen once. J lost 4 bases, V lost 4 bases, and 5 bases had no gene match. The CDR3 is made up of 14 amino acids. Looked up from germline, CDR1 is SGDLS and CDR2 is YYNGEE. V and J are TRBV9 and TRBJ2-3, with 8 bases lining up with TRBD1. Input material: peripheral blood. The clonotype originates from a man aged 25 to 40 with acute or convalescent COVID-19. The CDR3 loop reads CASSSRGPADTQYF. The CDR3 region has the DNA TGTGCCAGCAGCTCCAGGGGGCCTGCAGATACGCAGTATTTT.